One and the same sample provided the 5 T cell receptor beta chains below, sequenced in a study of cytomegalovirus exposure and HLA in healthy donors. Both 60 Vbeta primers and 13 Jbeta primers went into the PCR. Clones were sequenced by immunoSEQ multiplex PCR, and TCRdb holds only the in-frame ones, with some missing. Found here are about 140,000 clones, roughly 78% of them singletons; the top ten hold roughly 3.2%. Sequenced: PBMCs. The receptors stem from a man aged 18 to 30 in good health and CMV-seropositive.

The chain links TRBV7-9 to TRBJ2-1; D is possibly TRBD1 (5 bases). In germline, CDR1 is SEHNR, CDR2 FQNEAQ (reference sequence). V dropped 1 base and J dropped 1 base, with 11 bases sitting between them. This CDR3 has 16 amino acids. CDR3 bases: TGTGCCAGCAGCTTAGGACGGACATCTTCCTACAATGAGCAGTTCTTC. Its translation is CASSLGRTSSYNEQFF.

V usage is TRBV7-2 and J usage is TRBJ2-7, with D possibly TRBD1 on 6 matching bases. The V gene lost 5 bases and the J gene lost 3 bases, with 11 bases spanning the gap. Germline CDR1 is SGHTA and CDR2 is FQGNSA. The CDR3 sequence is 13 residues long. The CDR3 is CASSAGTYYEQYF. CDR3 bases: TGTGCCAGCAGCGCCGGGACATACTACGAGCAGTACTTC.

The rearrangement links TRBV18 to TRBJ2-3; 7 bases agree with TRBD1. The CDR3 sequence is 16 residues long. The V gene end was trimmed by 2 bases and the J gene end by 8 bases; junction bases not matched to a gene: 13. Germline V gives CDR1 KGHSH, CDR2 LQKENI. DNA for the CDR3: TGTGCCAGCTCACCAAACCCAGGGGGTGAGTTTGGTACGCAGTATTTT. Translated, it gives CASSPNPGGEFGTQYF.

This sequence joins TRBV6-1 and TRBJ2-1, with 7 bases that match TRBD2. V shed 0 bases, J shed 7 bases, and the junction held 6 bases outside the gene matches. Germline values: CDR1 MNHNS, CDR2 SASEGT. The CDR3 has 15 residues. The CDR3 sequence: CASSEAEREGNEQFF. In DNA, the CDR3 is TGTGCCAGCAGTGAAGCTGAGCGGGAAGGAAATGAGCAGTTCTTC.

On this clone itself: This sample includes further DNA sequences coding for the same CDR3. The chain employs TRBV29-1 and TRBJ1-1; maybe TRBD1 (6 bases). Looked up from germline, CDR1 is SQVTM and CDR2 is ANQGSEA. Trimming took 7 bases from V and 1 from J, leaving 7 bases between them. This CDR3 has 11 amino acids. The CDR3 reads CSGTANTEAFF. Here the CDR3 DNA reads TGCAGCGGGACAGCGAACACTGAAGCTTTCTTT.